This T cell receptor (beta chain) is drawn from a study of blood T cell repertoires in COVID-19. Study information: Researchers got acute and convalescent COVID-19 samples from the United States, Italy and Spain. T cells, B-cell-depleted T cells, or PBMCs supplied cDNA or gDNA.

The CDR3 consists of 15 residues. J was trimmed by 5 bases and V by 2 bases; bases with no gene match: 5. The germline CDR1 and CDR2 sequences are LGHDT and YNNKEL (reference sequence). The method was immunoSEQ multiplex PCR; TCRdb's version includes in-frame clones alone and lacks a portion of them. This table has over 100,000 clones, about nine tenths appearing once. The sample taken for sequencing was peripheral blood. This TCR came from a human donor in a cohort sampled during active COVID-19. This chain connects TRBV3-1 (or the pseudogene TRBV3-2) to TRBJ1-3; 8 bases align to TRBD1. CDR3 amino acids: CASSQSGQGRNTIYF. The CDR3 DNA follows: TGTGCCAGCAGCCAATCCGGACAGGGAAGAAACACCATATATTTT.